This T cell receptor beta chain was recovered during a study of OX40 agonist ivuxolimab in advanced cancers. Overall study context: Participants, roughly 80% male, averaged roughly 60 years of age, ranging from 23 to 79. Patients with prior anti-PD-1, anti-PD-L1 or anti-CTLA-4 therapy were eligible; 40% had some.

The count of this clone is one. Profiled with immunoSEQ multiplex PCR; TCRdb holds only in-frame clones, not every one. The sample has tens of thousands of clones, about nine tenths seen once. V was pared by 6 bases and J by 1 base, with 2 bases of the junction left unmatched. The CDR3 is made up of 16 amino acids. The germline V gene encodes CDR1 MNHNY and CDR2 SVGAGI (reference sequence). The sequence was obtained from an adult with an advanced solid tumor such as melanoma, head and neck, liver or kidney cancer. The starting material was CD4+ or CD8+ T cells sorted from blood, obtained in a trial of the OX40 agonist ivuxolimab. The V call is TRBV6-6, the J call TRBJ2-2, with TRBD2 matching over 13 bases. The CDR3 here is CASRTSGGMNTGELFF. In DNA form, the CDR3 reads TGTGCCAGCAGGACTAGCGGGGGGATGAACACCGGGGAGCTGTTTTTT.